The clone carrying this TCR beta chain was seen at least ten times. It was with a sample-barcoded 5' primer and a J-beta primer mix that a second PCR of roughly 7 to 12 cycles was run. In TCRdb, the 5' RACE reads were re-called with MiXCR into one record per CDR3 protein. Here the sample spans some 1.4 million distinct CDR3 sequences, about 43% being singletons. The data are from a study of blood T cells in healthy people across ages. The CDR3 loop spans 12 amino acids. Trimming pared 7 bases from V and 0 bases from J, leaving 5 bases between. Germline V lookup: CDR1 MNHEY, CDR2 SVGEGT. Each donor had approximately 10 milliliters of peripheral blood drawn.

The receptor was isolated from a woman under 30 in good health. The V gene is TRBV6-2 or TRBV6-3, the J gene TRBJ2-3; D gene ambiguous. The material sequenced was blood. CDR3 region: CASTRSTDTQYF. The DNA of the CDR3 is TGTGCCAGCACCCGGAGCACAGATACGCAGTATTTT.